The 29 T cell receptor beta chains below were found in one sample sequenced in a study of blood T cell repertoires in COVID-19. Measured with immunoSEQ multiplex PCR; TCRdb has only the in-frame clones, and not every one. The profile shows roughly 250,000 clones, approximately 79% of them singletons. Sequenced material: peripheral blood. The receptors shown here come from a woman older than 75 with active or convalescent COVID-19.

This clone came up once. V and J are TRBV19 and TRBJ1-1, with D possibly being TRBD1 (5 bases). The V end lost 1 base, the J end lost 2 bases, and 11 bases lay between the germline ends. The CDR3 runs 15 residues. Germline CDR1 is LNHDA and CDR2 is SQIVND (reference sequence). The CDR3, as DNA: TGTGCCAGTAGTATAGTAAGACAGACCAACACTGAAGCTTTCTTT. As protein: CASSIVRQTNTEAFF.

This clone was counted only a few times. The chain links TRBV24-1 to TRBJ2-1, with TRBD2 matching 7 bases. Germline CDR1 and CDR2: KGHDR and SFDVKD. CDR3 length: 15 residues. The trim removed 10 bases at V and 6 bases at J, leaving 14 bases unmatched. The CDR3 region is CATAGDGTNSNEQFF. DNA of the CDR3: TGTGCCACAGCCGGCGACGGGACTAATAGCAATGAGCAGTTCTTC.

The chain has TRBV5-1 and TRBJ2-3, with D possibly TRBD2 on 5 matching bases. CDR3 length: 17 amino acids. Trimming removed 0 bases from V and 3 bases from J, with 17 bases in between. Germline CDR1 reads SGHRS; CDR2 reads YFSETQ. CDR3 protein: CASSLANGLSSTDTQYF. DNA of the CDR3: TGCGCCAGCAGCTTGGCCAATGGACTCTCCTCGACAGATACGCAGTATTTT. The entire variable domain, with the rest obtained from reference TRBV5-1 and TRBJ2-3, is as follows: KAGVTQTPRYLIKTRGQQVTLSCSPISGHRSVSWYQQTPGQGLQFLFEYFSETQRNKGNFPGRFSGRQFSNSRSEMNVSTLELGDSALYLCASSLANGLSSTDTQYFGPGTRLTVL.

This chain links TRBV15 with TRBJ1-4; D is possibly TRBD1 (6 bases). The germline CDR1 and CDR2 sequences are LNHNV and YYDKDF (reference sequence). V was pared by 3 bases and J by 4 bases, with 12 bases between. This CDR3 is 15 amino acids long. CDR3 bases: TGTGCCACCAGCAGGACCGGGACACTTAATGAAAAACTGTTTTTT. Its protein product is CATSRTGTLNEKLFF.

The rearrangement uses TRBV30 and TRBJ2-7; 9 bases agree with TRBD1. This CDR3 contains 15 residues. CDR1 is GTSNPN and CDR2 is SVGIG in the germline V gene (reference sequence). With 3 bases clipped from V and 5 bases from J, the junction kept 11 bases outside the gene matches. Here the CDR3 DNA reads TGTGCCTGGAGAGGAATAGGACAGGGGATGAACGAGCAGTACTTC. This encodes CAWRGIGQGMNEQYF.

The chain has TRBV19 and TRBJ1-4, with 11 bases identical to TRBD1. V dropped 6 bases and J dropped 8; count of bases not matched to a gene: 8. The CDR3 covers 15 residues. CDR1 is LNHDA, CDR2 SQIVND, per germline (reference sequence). The chain's CDR3 is CASSRRDRGDEKLFF. The CDR3 nucleotides are TGTGCCAGTAGCCGCCGGGACAGGGGGGACGAAAAACTGTTTTTT.

The CDR3 DNA is TGTGCCACCAGTGATTTTAGACAGGGGCACTACGAGCAGTACTTC. Translated: CATSDFRQGHYEQYF. The rearrangement uses TRBV24-1 and TRBJ2-7, with 8 bases fitting TRBD1. The germline gives CDR1 KGHDR, CDR2 SFDVKD. V lost 1 base, J lost 3 bases, and 4 bases stayed unmatched. This CDR3 comprises 15 residues.

The chain recombines TRBV6-5 with TRBJ1-6, with 7 positions matching TRBD1. The trim removed 4 bases at V and 4 bases at J, leaving 1 base unmatched. The CDR3 runs to 14 residues. The germline V gene has CDR1 MNHEY and CDR2 SVGAGI. CDR3 residues: CASSSRGYNSPLHF. Here the CDR3 DNA reads TGTGCCAGCAGTTCCAGGGGGTATAATTCACCCCTCCACTTT.

This chain joins TRBV6-2 or TRBV6-3 and TRBJ2-7; tentatively, D is TRBD1 (6 bases). This CDR3 region has 13 residues. Germline V gives CDR1 MNHEY, CDR2 SVGEGT. The V end lost 4 bases, the J end lost 3 bases, and 10 bases lay between the germline ends. The CDR3 here is CASSFRTDYEQYF. The CDR3, as DNA: TGTGCCAGCAGTTTTAGGACAGACTACGAGCAGTACTTC.

This clone was recorded only once. The chain combines TRBV3-1 (or the pseudogene TRBV3-2) with TRBJ2-6; possibly TRBD1 for D (6 bases). Germline V CDR1 and CDR2: LGHDT, YNNKEL (reference sequence). Deletions cut 3 bases from V and 0 bases from J, with 18 bases between. The CDR3 runs to 19 residues. The CDR3: CASSHAVMLQGSGANVLTF. The CDR3 bases are TGTGCCAGCAGCCACGCTGTAATGCTACAGGGCTCTGGGGCCAACGTCCTGACTTTC.

The chain carries TRBV7-2 and TRBJ2-1; TRBD2 agrees at 8 bases. Germline V gene sequence: CDR1 SGHTA, CDR2 FQGNSA. This CDR3 is built from 15 residues. V lost 4 bases to trimming and J lost 0 bases; unmatched junction nucleotides: 2. The CDR3 sequence: CASSSGGASYNEQFF. The CDR3 nucleotides read TGTGCCAGCAGCTCCGGGGGGGCCTCCTACAATGAGCAGTTCTTC.

This clone was seen only a few times. The chain is built from TRBV5-1 and TRBJ2-1; the D gene is possibly TRBD1 (6 bases). Trimming shortened V by 0 bases and J by 3 bases, and 10 bases separated the two germline ends. Germline V CDR1 and CDR2: SGHRS, YFSETQ. CDR3 length: 15 residues. Here the CDR3 DNA reads TGCGCCAGCAGCTTGGGTGGGGGCATCTACAATGAGCAGTTCTTC. Its protein is CASSLGGGIYNEQFF.

This chain connects TRBV7-6 to TRBJ2-1; the match to TRBD1 covers 8 bases. V was pared by 1 base and J by 0 bases, with 2 bases of the junction left unmatched. The CDR3 runs to 16 residues. The germline V gene encodes CDR1 SGHVS and CDR2 FNYEAQ. CDR3 nucleotide sequence: TGTGCCAGCAGCTTAGTACAGGGGGGCTCCTACAATGAGCAGTTCTTC. This encodes CASSLVQGGSYNEQFF.

This rearrangement joins TRBV2 to TRBJ2-1, with D maybe TRBD2 (5 bases). V was clipped by 11 bases and J by 3 bases, with 20 bases between them. There are 15 residues in the CDR3. CDR1 SNHLY and CDR2 FYNNEI come from the germline V gene. The CDR3 DNA reads TGTGCCGGTGCGGTTAGCGACCTGATCTACAATGAGCAGTTCTTC. Protein sequence: CAGAVSDLIYNEQFF.

The gene calls are TRBV19 and TRBJ2-7; 11 bases are shared with TRBD2. Per the germline V gene, CDR1 is LNHDA and CDR2 is SQIVND (reference sequence). The CDR3 contains 16 residues. Trimming cost V 4 bases and J 4 bases; bases outside gene matches: 9. The CDR3 protein is CASSTKTSGSPYEQYF. CDR3 DNA sequence: TGTGCCAGTAGTACCAAAACTAGCGGGAGCCCTTACGAGCAGTACTTC.

A remark on this clone: The same CDR3 also results from other DNA sequences found in this sample. The genes are TRBV5-4 and TRBJ2-3, with 12 bases fitting TRBD2. With V trimmed by 3 bases and J by 2 bases, 4 bases remained unmatched. The CDR3 is made up of 16 amino acids. Germline CDR1 SGHNT, CDR2 YYREEE (reference sequence). DNA for the CDR3: TGTGCCAGCAGCTCCCGACTAGCGGGAGACACAGATACGCAGTATTTT. Amino acid sequence: CASSSRLAGDTDTQYF.

V gene TRBV5-1 combines with J gene TRBJ2-1, with no clear D. V was trimmed by 0 bases and J by 0 bases, leaving 7 bases between them. The CDR3 is made up of 15 amino acids. Germline-derived CDR1 and CDR2 are SGHRS and YFSETQ. CDR3 residues: CASSLVSSSYNEQFF. The CDR3 nucleotides are TGCGCCAGCAGCTTGGTTTCCAGCTCCTACAATGAGCAGTTCTTC.

This chain links TRBV10-2 with TRBJ1-1, with D perhaps matching TRBD1 (5 bases). CDR1 and CDR2 from the germline V gene are WSHSY and SAAADI. The V gene lost 4 bases and the J gene lost 5 bases, with 11 bases spanning the gap. CDR3 length equals 13 residues. CDR3 residues: CASSGGGGTEAFF. CDR3 nucleotide sequence: TGCGCCAGCAGTGGCGGGGGAGGAACTGAAGCTTTCTTT.

The V and J genes are TRBV7-8 and TRBJ1-1, with D possibly being TRBD1 (6 bases). The germline V gene has CDR1 SGHVS and CDR2 FQNEAQ. Trimming stripped 11 bases from V and 1 base from J, with 11 bases between. The CDR3 runs 12 residues. The CDR3 DNA reads as TGTGCCGCTAGGGGGAGGAACACTGAAGCTTTCTTT. Amino acids: CAARGRNTEAFF.

This sequence joins TRBV5-8 and TRBJ2-7, with 11 bases fitting TRBD2. CDR1 SGHTS and CDR2 YDEGEE come from the germline V gene. The CDR3 runs 15 residues. With V trimmed by 6 bases and J by 5 bases, 10 bases remained unmatched. The CDR3 nucleotides are TGTGCCAGCACCAACCGCGGACTAGCGGGCCACGAGCAGTACTTC. Amino acid sequence: CASTNRGLAGHEQYF. Together with reference TRBV5-8 and TRBJ2-7, the CDR3 gives the full variable domain: EAGVTQSPTHLIKTRGQQATLRCSPISGHTSVYWYQQALGLGLQFLLWYDEGEERNRGNFPPRFSGRQFPNYSSELNVNALELEDSALYLCASTNRGLAGHEQYFGPGTRLTVT.

The chain links TRBV5-6 to TRBJ1-6; D is unresolved. With 1 base removed from V and 7 bases from J, the gap between germline ends came to 9 bases. The CDR3 length is 14 residues. Germline CDR1 and CDR2: SGHDT and YYEEEE. CDR3 sequence reads: CASSLYSRNSPLHF. CDR3 DNA: TGTGCCAGCAGCTTGTACTCCCGCAATTCACCCCTCCACTTT. Drawing the rest from reference TRBV5-6 and TRBJ1-6, the complete variable domain is DAGVTQSPTHLIKTRGQQVTLRCSPKSGHDTVSWYQQALGQGPQFIFQYYEEEERQRGNFPDRFSGHQFPNYSSELNVNALLLGDSALYLCASSLYSRNSPLHFGNGTRLTVT.

Written as DNA, the CDR3 is TGTGCCAGCTCCTTACCCCCAGGGGGTGACTATGGCTACACCTTC. As protein: CASSLPPGGDYGYTF. The chain uses TRBV7-2 and TRBJ1-2; 7 bases line up with TRBD1. The CDR3 loop spans 15 amino acids. V gave up 8 bases and J gave up 3 bases; unmatched junction bases: 12. Germline CDR1 is SGHTA and CDR2 is FQGNSA.

The chain has TRBV20-1 and TRBJ1-2; 12 nucleotides agree with TRBD1. V lost 3 bases to trimming and J lost 4 bases; unmatched junction nucleotides: 9. The CDR3 runs to 16 residues. CDR1 and CDR2 from the germline V gene are DFQATT and SNEGSKA (reference sequence). The CDR3 nucleotides are TGCAGTGCTAGTGATCCTGGGACAGGGGGCGTCTATGGCTACACCTTC. Its translation is CSASDPGTGGVYGYTF.

The chain links TRBV3-1 (or the pseudogene TRBV3-2) to TRBJ2-5; 16 nucleotides align to TRBD2. CDR3 size: 19 residues. Germline V gives CDR1 LGHDT, CDR2 YNNKEL (reference sequence). Trimming took 6 bases from V and 1 from J; bases not matched to a gene: 11. In nucleotides, the CDR3 is TGTGCCAGCAGTCCCGGGACTAGCGGGGGGGCCCAGACCCAAGAGACCCAGTACTTC. As protein: CASSPGTSGGAQTQETQYF.

The chain joins TRBV10-1 to TRBJ2-4, with 7 bases fitting TRBD2. This CDR3 spans 18 amino acids. Germline CDR1 is WNHNN and CDR2 is SYGVQD (reference sequence). The ends lost 0 bases at V and 3 bases at J; junction bases unmatched: 11. The CDR3 DNA reads as TGCGCCAGCAGTGAGTCTCCGGGGGGTGCTTTCGGCAAAAACATTCAGTACTTC. This gives the protein CASSESPGGAFGKNIQYF.

CDR3 sequence: CAWSTLTWGDSNGYTF. CDR3 coding DNA: TGTGCCTGGAGCACGCTGACATGGGGGGATTCAAATGGCTACACCTTC. The rearrangement links TRBV30 to TRBJ1-2, with a tentative D call TRBD1 (5 bases). V dropped 3 bases and J dropped 6 bases, with 23 bases sitting between them. CDR3 length: 16 residues. Germline CDR1 reads GTSNPN; CDR2 reads SVGIG (reference sequence).

The V gene is TRBV14, the J gene TRBJ2-1; the D gene is possibly TRBD2 (7 bases). The germline V and J ends were trimmed by 2 bases and 1 base, with 12 bases remaining between them. The V gene's germline CDR1 is SGHDN and CDR2 FVKESK. The CDR3 extends over 16 amino acids. The CDR3: CASSQLGGASYNEQFF. In DNA form, the CDR3 reads TGTGCCAGCAGCCAATTGGGGGGGGCTTCCTACAATGAGCAGTTCTTC. The entire variable domain, with the rest obtained from reference TRBV14 and TRBJ2-1, is as follows: EAGVTQFPSHSVIEKGQTVTLRCDPISGHDNLYWYRRVMGKEIKFLLHFVKESKQDESGMPNNRFLAERTGGTYSTLKVQPAELEDSGVYFCASSQLGGASYNEQFFGPGTRLTVL.

CDR3 residues: CASSEATGGAMWTEAFF. In DNA form, the CDR3 reads TGTGCCAGCAGTGAAGCAACAGGGGGCGCGATGTGGACTGAAGCTTTCTTT. V is TRBV25-1 and J is TRBJ1-1; TRBD1 agrees at 9 bases. CDR3 length: 17 residues. Germline values: CDR1 MGHDK, CDR2 SYGVNS. V lost 2 bases and J lost 5; bases outside the gene matches: 12. The full variable domain, completed using reference TRBV25-1 and TRBJ1-1, is EADIYQTPRYLVIGTGKKITLECSQTMGHDKMYWYQQDPGMELHLIHYSYGVNSTEKGDLSSESTVSRIRTEHFPLTLESARPSHTSQYLCASSEATGGAMWTEAFFGQGTRLTVV.

This clone was seen a single time. The rearrangement uses TRBV30 and TRBJ1-1, with TRBD1 matching over 10 bases. The CDR3 runs 16 residues. The germline gives CDR1 GTSNPN, CDR2 SVGIG (reference sequence). The V and J ends lost 3 bases and 0 bases, in that order; junction bases with no gene match: 7. The chain's CDR3 is CAWSGTGVRLNTEAFF. In DNA form, the CDR3 reads TGTGCCTGGAGCGGGACAGGGGTACGATTGAACACTGAAGCTTTCTTT.